The 21 T cell receptor beta chains below come from one sample, sequenced in a study of blood T cell repertoires in COVID-19. Repertoires were generated with immunoSEQ multiplex PCR, while TCRdb's copy carries only in-frame clones and drops some. The data hold around 260,000 clones, with approximately 85% observed a single time. Sample: peripheral blood. All receptors come from a human donor in a cohort sampled during active COVID-19.

This clone was counted a single time. This chain uses TRBV28 with TRBJ2-3, with 8 bases fitting TRBD1. The CDR3 runs to 14 residues. Trimming removed 6 bases from V and 5 bases from J; junction bases left unmatched: 7. CDR1 MDHEN and CDR2 SYDVKM come from the germline V gene. The CDR3 DNA sequence: TGTGCCAGCAGCTGGGACAGGCCCAAAGATACGCAGTATTTT. Translation: CASSWDRPKDTQYF. The entire variable domain, with the rest obtained from reference TRBV28 and TRBJ2-3, is as follows: DVKVTQSSRYLVKRTGEKVFLECVQDMDHENMFWYRQDPGLGLRLIYFSYDVKMKEKGDIPEGYSVSREKKERFSLILESASTNQTSMYLCASSWDRPKDTQYFGPGTRLTVL.

This clone was counted a single time. DNA for the CDR3: TGCGCCAGCAGCTTGGGGACAGGGGGGGATGGAGAGACCCAGTACTTC. Its translation is CASSLGTGGDGETQYF. This chain connects TRBV5-1 to TRBJ2-5, with 10 bases matching TRBD1. CDR1 is SGHRS, CDR2 YFSETQ, per germline. J lost 4 bases, V lost 0 bases, and 6 bases had no gene match. This CDR3 region has 16 residues.

This clone was detected only a few times. The V gene is TRBV7-2, the J gene TRBJ2-5; 13 positions agree with TRBD2. The germline V gene encodes CDR1 SGHTA and CDR2 FQGNSA. CDR3 length equals 15 residues. J was trimmed by 2 bases and V by 4 bases; bases with no gene match: 1. The DNA for the CDR3 is TGTGCCAGCAGCTCGGGACTAGCGGGACAAGAGACCCAGTACTTC. It is translated as CASSSGLAGQETQYF.

V is TRBV21-1 and J is TRBJ1-2; TRBD1, the D gene given by the table, was not confirmed from the DNA. TRBV21-1 is assigned pseudogene status. The CDR3 loop spans 15 amino acids. The CDR3 bases are TGTGCCAGCAGCAAAGACGTGACAGAGAACTATGGCTACACCTTC. Residues: CASSKDVTENYGYTF.

This chain joins TRBV19 and TRBJ1-1; D is uncertain. V lost 3 bases and J 7 bases, leaving 12 bases between the germline ends. Germline CDR1 reads LNHDA; CDR2 reads SQIVND (reference sequence). This CDR3 is built from 13 residues. CDR3 region: CASSIIGGFEAFF. CDR3 nucleotides: TGTGCCAGTAGTATCATTGGAGGTTTTGAAGCTTTCTTT.

The chain recombines TRBV7-2 with TRBJ2-2; tentatively, D is TRBD2 (5 bases). Germline V lookup: CDR1 SGHTA, CDR2 FQGNSA. The CDR3 runs to 15 residues. V lost 5 bases to trimming and J lost 2 bases, with 12 bases between them. For the CDR3, the DNA is TGTGCCAGCAGCCCCCGCCTAGCAAACACCGGGGAGCTGTTTTTT. Its translation: CASSPRLANTGELFF.

This chain uses TRBV7-8 with TRBJ2-5, with 7 nucleotides matching TRBD1. The trim removed 4 bases at V and 3 bases at J, leaving 2 bases unmatched. Germline V gives CDR1 SGHVS, CDR2 FQNEAQ. The CDR3 length is 13 residues. CDR3 nucleotides: TGTGCCAGCAGCTCCGGACAGGAAGAGACCCAGTACTTC. It specifies CASSSGQEETQYF.

This clone has more than one count but fewer than ten. The CDR3 coding sequence is TGTGCCAGCTCACCAGTTACAGGGTCGACAAACACCGGGGAGCTGTTTTTT. Amino acids: CASSPVTGSTNTGELFF. The V call is TRBV18, the J call TRBJ2-2, with D possibly matching TRBD1 (6 bases). The CDR3 runs 17 residues. The V end was cut by 2 bases, the J end by 2 bases, with 15 bases between. Germline-derived CDR1 and CDR2 are KGHSH and LQKENI. The complete variable domain, with remaining parts taken from reference TRBV18 and TRBJ2-2, reads NAGVMQNPRHLVRRRGQEARLRCSPMKGHSHVYWYRQLPEEGLKFMVYLQKENIIDESGMPKERFSAEFPKEGPSILRIQQVVRGDSAAYFCASSPVTGSTNTGELFFGEGSRLTVL.

The rearrangement uses TRBV7-2 and TRBJ1-5, with D unclear. The CDR3 extends over 15 amino acids. CDR1 SGHTA and CDR2 FQGNSA come from the germline V gene. V shed 1 base and J shed 6 bases, with 13 bases lying between them. The CDR3 spells CASSLGGGNGQPQHF. The DNA of the CDR3 is TGTGCCAGCAGCTTAGGAGGAGGGAATGGTCAGCCCCAGCATTTT.

The rearrangement links TRBV5-1 to TRBJ1-2; 11 nucleotides agree with TRBD1. This CDR3 has 13 amino acids. Germline V gene sequence: CDR1 SGHRS, CDR2 YFSETQ. The V and J ends lost 4 bases and 4 bases, in that order; junction bases with no gene match: 0. CDR3 residues: CASSGQGAYGYTF. For the CDR3, the DNA is TGCGCCAGCAGCGGACAGGGGGCCTATGGCTACACCTTC. Full variable domain (rest looked up from reference TRBV5-1 and TRBJ1-2): KAGVTQTPRYLIKTRGQQVTLSCSPISGHRSVSWYQQTPGQGLQFLFEYFSETQRNKGNFPGRFSGRQFSNSRSEMNVSTLELGDSALYLCASSGQGAYGYTFGSGTRLTVV.

The rearrangement uses TRBV5-1 and TRBJ2-5; a possible D gene is TRBD2 (6 bases). Deletions cut 8 bases from V and 2 bases from J, with 16 bases between. Germline CDR1 is SGHRS and CDR2 is YFSETQ. The CDR3 is 14 residues long. CDR3 loop: CASSPPGVQETQYF. DNA for the CDR3: TGCGCCAGTTCGCCTCCGGGAGTGCAAGAGACCCAGTACTTC.

The V call is TRBV18, the J call TRBJ2-5; the D gene is possibly TRBD1 (5 bases). Germline V gene data show CDR1 as KGHSH and CDR2 as LQKENI. V lost 3 bases, J lost 4 bases, and 12 bases lay in between. This CDR3 is 14 amino acids long. The CDR3 is CASSPSRAGETQYF. The CDR3 DNA reads as TGTGCCAGCTCACCGTCCAGGGCTGGAGAGACCCAGTACTTC. Full variable domain (remainder filled in from reference TRBV18 and TRBJ2-5): NAGVMQNPRHLVRRRGQEARLRCSPMKGHSHVYWYRQLPEEGLKFMVYLQKENIIDESGMPKERFSAEFPKEGPSILRIQQVVRGDSAAYFCASSPSRAGETQYFGPGTRLLVL.

The V gene is TRBV6-1, the J gene TRBJ2-2; 12 positions agree with TRBD2. The V segment lost 3 bases and the J segment 6 bases; nucleotides outside the gene matches: 8. The CDR3 extends over 17 amino acids. Looked up from germline, CDR1 is MNHNS and CDR2 is SASEGT. CDR3 coding DNA: TGTGCCAGCAGTGATCCTAGCGGGAGGGTCGCCTCCGGGGAGCTGTTTTTT. Its translation is CASSDPSGRVASGELFF.

The chain carries TRBV15 and TRBJ2-3; possibly TRBD1 for D (6 bases). Trimming took 1 base from V and 3 from J, leaving 11 bases between them. Germline CDR1 LNHNV, CDR2 YYDKDF (reference sequence). This CDR3 region has 15 residues. The CDR3 protein is CATSRGGQSTDTQYF. The CDR3 DNA reads as TGTGCCACCAGCAGAGGGGGGCAGTCGACAGATACGCAGTATTTT.

V usage is TRBV19 and J usage is TRBJ1-3; 9 positions agree with TRBD1. The CDR3 runs 19 residues. The germline gives CDR1 LNHDA, CDR2 SQIVND (reference sequence). V shed 6 bases and J 0 bases; nucleotides not matched to a gene: 15. The CDR3 coding sequence is TGTGCCAGTAGGACCGGGACAGGGAGTTTCCGGAGCTCTGGAAACACCATATATTTT. Its translation: CASRTGTGSFRSSGNTIYF.

V and J are TRBV7-2 and TRBJ1-6; D not certain. The germline V gene encodes CDR1 SGHTA and CDR2 FQGNSA. CDR3 length equals 15 residues. Trimming took 1 base from V and 7 from J, leaving 11 bases between them. CDR3 protein: CASSLEGGRNSPLHF. In DNA form, the CDR3 reads TGTGCCAGCAGCTTAGAGGGAGGTAGAAATTCACCCCTCCACTTT. The whole variable domain, filled in from reference TRBV7-2 and TRBJ1-6, reads GAGVSQSPSNKVTEKGKDVELRCDPISGHTALYWYRQSLGQGLEFLIYFQGNSAPDKSGLPSDRFSAERTGGSVSTLTIQRTQQEDSAVYLCASSLEGGRNSPLHFGNGTRLTVT.

The chain has TRBV28 and TRBJ1-6; 10 nucleotides line up with TRBD1. CDR1 MDHEN and CDR2 SYDVKM come from the germline V gene. This CDR3 contains 15 residues. V lost 5 bases, J lost 10 bases, and 8 bases stayed unmatched. CDR3 coding DNA: TGTGCCAGCAGTCCGGAAGACAGGGGGCGGTCACCCCTCCACTTT. This encodes CASSPEDRGRSPLHF.

V gene TRBV2 combines with J gene TRBJ2-3; 9 nucleotides agree with TRBD1. CDR3 size: 15 residues. J gave up 6 bases and V 7 bases, and 11 bases lay outside the gene matches. The V gene's germline CDR1 is SNHLY and CDR2 FYNNEI. For the CDR3, the DNA is TGTGCCAGCACCGTAGGACAGGGGAGATCCGATACGCAGTATTTT. Amino acids: CASTVGQGRSDTQYF.

The chain carries TRBV5-6 and TRBJ2-2, with 7 bases fitting TRBD1. The V segment lost 4 bases and the J segment 4 bases; nucleotides outside the gene matches: 10. This CDR3 region has 16 residues. Germline V gene sequence: CDR1 SGHDT, CDR2 YYEEEE. CDR3 amino acids: CASSRQGLDVTGELFF. CDR3 coding DNA: TGTGCCAGCAGCAGACAGGGCCTAGACGTCACCGGGGAGCTGTTTTTT.

This clone has more than one count but fewer than ten. The CDR3 region has the DNA TGTGCCTGGAGTGTAGACGGCTCGGACAGGGTAGCGCAGTATTTT. Its protein is CAWSVDGSDRVAQYF. V is TRBV30 and J is TRBJ2-3; TRBD1 agrees at 8 bases. With 0 bases clipped from V and 10 bases from J, the junction kept 12 bases outside the gene matches. CDR3 length: 15 amino acids. Germline V CDR1 and CDR2: GTSNPN, SVGIG (reference sequence).

This chain joins TRBV27 and TRBJ2-7; D may be TRBD1 (8 bases). This CDR3 has 15 residues. Germline-derived CDR1 and CDR2 are MNHEY and SMNVEV (reference sequence). V was clipped by 3 bases and J by 4 bases, with 16 bases between them. The CDR3 loop is CASSLSTGGGYEQYF. In DNA, the CDR3 is TGTGCCAGCAGTTTGTCCACAGGGGGGGGTTACGAGCAGTACTTC.